The source of this T cell receptor (beta chain) is a study of shared clonotypes between healthy human individuals (dated by TCRdb to about 2020). With respect to the entire study: A couple of women and a few men aged 18 to 49 years were included in the cohort. Each donor's leukapheresis produced roughly between roughly 0.94 and 9.5 billion PBMCs. Libraries were prepared and TCR repertoires were sequenced by different laboratories using diverse techniques, in order to increase sequencing depth and limit assay-specific biases. The study deeply sequenced blood TCR repertoires of several healthy adults to estimate repertoire size and the extent of clonotype sharing between individuals. For each donor, three plates each were used for CD4 naive and CD4 memory, two plates were used for CD8 naive, and one plate was used for CD8 memory. What the authors observed across the whole study: When a handful of donors were compared, the shared fraction of clonotypes was about 5% for naive CD4, approximately 3.5% for naive CD8, 2% to 2.5% for memory CD4, and around 0.37% for memory CD8. Even with the large sequencing depth, rarefaction of the sorted-subset datasets indicated that sequencing was incomplete. Naive subsets generally had larger estimated clonotype richness than memory subsets. The small number of donors limited the genetic and exposure-history diversity represented. Sampling was limited to blood, and TCR repertoires in tissue likely differ from TCR repertoires in blood. Based on pairwise subsampling, the degree of clonotype sharing among donors was expected to be affected by sequencing depth. Compared with non-shared clonotypes, the clonotypes found in all four sorted-subset donors had higher generation probabilities.

Donors were healthy HIV-negative adults with no recently reported acute infections or vaccinations. Only Caucasian adults living in Nashville, Tennessee, USA were represented among the donors. CD4+ T cells were enriched by magnetic negative selection; naive cells were then positively selected on CD45RA, and the negative fraction formed the memory subset. Blood was obtained by leukapheresis, after which PBMCs were separated by Ficoll-Histopaque density gradient centrifugation and cryopreserved in liquid nitrogen vapor phase. Analytical flow cytometry was used to check the purity and quantity of every magnetically sorted T cell population. From each sorted fraction, genomic DNA was isolated and quantified by UV absorbance on a Nanodrop 2000c. TCR CDR3 regions were amplified from genomic DNA by multiplex PCR using the deep immunoSEQ assay. Genomic DNA extracted from each cell subset was distributed evenly over all wells of several immunoSEQ 96-well plates, and each plate served as one replicate. For sorted subsets, each replicate PCR was loaded with approximately 200 ng genomic DNA, equivalent to about 33,000 T cell genomes. The purified libraries were quantified using a Qubit 3.0 fluorometer, sized with a Bioanalyzer 2100, and then quantified again using the KAPA Library Quantification kit. Each immunoSEQ 96-well plate was sequenced on its own single-read 150-cycle Illumina NextSeq 550 flow cell. On the study's bioinformatics: The immunoSEQ output contained only junctional sequences without quality scores, so filtering could not match that applied to full-length reads. Sequences were annotated with PyIR, a Python wrapper for IgBLAST v1.9, using IMGT germline references to assign V/J genes and CDR3. Reads were removed for weak V/J assignments (E-value above 1e-6), missing CDR3, stop codons, out-of-frame junctions, or ambiguous translated residues. V3J clonotypes were defined as sequences sharing the same inferred V gene, J gene, and CDR3 amino acid sequence. Percentage overlap between repertoires was calculated by dividing the number of shared unique clonotypes by the size of the smaller repertoire. Richness of each repertoire was evaluated using RTK rarefaction, the Chao1 estimator, and Recon v2.1 estimates of unobserved clonotypes. For all TCRbeta clonotypes obtained by the gDNA method from a handful of donors, generation probabilities were computed with OLGA. This immuneACCESS table, as held by TCRdb, lists in-frame sequences with V and J called but not all clones. Of the missing ones, under half trace to an unresolved V gene in checked studies; the others have no known cause. That table supplies the V and J calls and clone size; D and trimming were determined from the DNA. In all, the sample holds approximately 2.5 million clones, and approximately 93% of those were seen once. The top ten constitute 0.35% to 0.45% of the sample.

Concerning this clone itself: This clone's antigen is unknown. Per-nucleotide qualities are absent, and no much larger clonotype sits a single base away.

V loses 11 bases of germline sequence and J loses 8 bases, and the interval between the two ends is 21 bases. Inclusive of the bounding cysteine and phenylalanine, the CDR3 is 13 residues long. The read is trimmed to its CDR3 DNA, 39 bases read in frame from base 1. The germline V gene gives CDR1 as MDHEN and CDR2 as SYDVKM. Material for sequencing was naive CD4+ T cells from PBMCs. The sample's cell subset or site label, decoded: CD45RA+ positively selected. This receptor chain uses TRBV28 and TRBJ1-2, with an unclear D gene assignment. This receptor was obtained from a man aged 18 to 29 in good health. Some clones in this sample may be carry-over from other donors' samples. The DNA reads TGTGCCGCGGGAGACACCCGCCCTAGAGGCTACACCTTC. Its coded protein is CAAGDTRPRGYTF.